This T cell receptor (beta chain) was retrieved from a study of a mutant IDH1 vaccine in newly diagnosed glioma (dated by TCRdb to about 2021). With regard to the full study: Patients were given eight vaccinations, in weeks 1, 3, 5, 7, 11, 15, 19 and 23, which matched visits V03 through V10. In the chemotherapy-containing groups, vaccination started alongside temozolomide cycles, whereas in patients who had radiotherapy alone it started 4-6 weeks after radiotherapy. Of the roughly 32 patients who were treated, about 62% were male and around 40% were female, and the mean age was roughly 40 years. Before enrollment, most patients had been given radiochemotherapy with temozolomide as standard therapy, while the rest had received either radiotherapy alone or temozolomide alone. Peripheral blood samples were drawn at six visits, namely V03 (baseline), V05, V07, V10, V12 and V13. Longitudinal TCRB deep sequencing was performed for roughly 24 treated patients wherever samples were available for exploratory analyses. The paper's findings and limits, for the study overall: Immune responses induced by the vaccine were seen in roughly 95% of patients across multiple MHC alleles. PBMC samples for TCRB deep sequencing were selected based on availability. Pseudoprogression appeared unrelated to alterations in the top peripheral T cell clonotypes detected by TCRB sequencing. The authors noted that analyses of patient blood samples could not be reproduced because of sample limitations.

The method was the immunoSEQ multiplex PCR assay. Following the manufacturer's protocol, the hsTCRB Kit was used to amplify rearranged TCR beta chain sequences. Sequencing of TCRB libraries was carried out on an Illumina MiSeq. The authors processed their data as follows. The proprietary platform of the kit vendor was used for demultiplexing, trimming and gene mapping. The table was pulled from immuneACCESS by TCRdb, which kept in-frame rearrangements only. Such tables lose some clones; where checked, under half of the loss comes from unresolved V genes, and the rest has no known cause. V and J calls and clone size are given by that table; D and trimming were obtained from the DNA. This sample has approximately 67,000 clones in its table, and 84% of those were observed once. 13% of the sample is taken by the ten largest. This clone was counted a single time. Which antigen it targets is not known. No base-level quality is on record; no much larger clone is a single base apart.

The junction shows trimming of 2 bases on V and 2 bases on J, plus 12 bases between the germline ends. Including the terminal cysteine and phenylalanine, the CDR3 comprises 15 residues. Of the read, only the CDR3 DNA is kept; its 45 bases are in frame from base 1. As encoded in the germline V gene, CDR1 is ENHRY while CDR2 is SYGVKD. Sample time point, as interpreted from the label and publication: week 23, last vaccination. A 20-mer mutant IDH1 peptide at 300 micrograms in Montanide made up each vaccine dose, which was injected subcutaneously together with topical imiquimod. Newly diagnosed WHO grade 3 or 4 IDH1-mutant astrocytomas showing loss of nuclear ATRX were present in the donors. The samples were drawn from NOA16, a multicentre, single-arm, open-label phase I trial in Germany that tested a mutant IDH1 peptide vaccine in humans for the first time. Genomic DNA for TCRB sequencing was extracted from EDTA blood using the DNeasy Blood and Tissue Kit.

The receptor comes from a man aged 18 to 30 with glioma. Sequencing used PBMCs, obtained from a glioma patient whose treatment included an IDH1 peptide vaccine. The rearrangement joined TRBV10-3 to TRBJ1-1; the D gene is perhaps TRBD1, on 5 matching bases. The CDR3 region reads CAISEGGRENTEAFF. At the DNA level, the sequence is TGTGCCATCAGTGAGGGGGGGAGGGAAAACACTGAAGCTTTCTTT.